One sample yielded the 17 T cell receptor beta chains listed below, sequenced in a study of blood T cells in healthy people across ages. Sample-barcoded 5' priming and a J-beta primer mix drove a second PCR of about 6 to 11 cycles. TCRdb independently ran MiXCR on the 5' RACE reads; one entry per CDR3 protein. The profile shows just over 1 million distinct CDR3 sequences, 40% to 55% of them singletons. The specimen was blood. These receptors all stem from a woman aged 60 to 75 in good health.

The J gene is TRBJ2-7, the V gene TRBV15, with 9 bases identical to TRBD1. The CDR3 has 15 residues. The V gene end was trimmed by 5 bases and the J gene end by 0 bases; junction bases not matched to a gene: 5. In germline, CDR1 is LNHNV, CDR2 YYDKDF (reference sequence). CDR3 nucleotide sequence: TGTGCCACCAGCCGAAAACAGGGGGCCTCCTACGAGCAGTACTTC. Encoded protein: CATSRKQGASYEQYF.

The rearrangement links TRBV3-1 to TRBJ2-3, with a weak D call TRBD2 (6 bases). V was clipped by 4 bases and J by 4 bases, with 12 bases between them. The CDR3 loop spans 14 amino acids. Germline V lookup: CDR1 LGHDT, CDR2 YNNKEL (reference sequence). The CDR3 sequence is CASSPDWGADTQYF. The CDR3 DNA sequence: TGTGCCAGCAGCCCGGACTGGGGGGCAGATACGCAGTATTTT.

V is TRBV7-9 and J is TRBJ2-7, with TRBD2 matching over 10 bases. Per germline, CDR1 SEHNR and CDR2 FQNEAQ (reference sequence). Trimming took 3 bases from V and 6 from J; bases not matched to a gene: 14. The CDR3 covers 17 residues. DNA for the CDR3: TGTGCCAGCAGCTTCCCGACTAGCGGGCGAGGGAAAAGCGAGCAGTACTTC. Residues: CASSFPTSGRGKSEQYF.

This rearrangement joins TRBV5-1 to TRBJ2-5; a possible D gene is TRBD2 (6 bases). The DNA end lines up better with TRBJ2-7; the J call may be wrong. The CDR3 length is 14 residues. Germline values: CDR1 SGHRS, CDR2 YFSETQ. In DNA, the CDR3 is TGCGCCAGCAGCTTCCGGGAGCACGGGTACGAGCAGTACTTC. Encoded protein: CASSFREHGYEQYF.

The chain carries TRBV12-5 and TRBJ2-3; 9 bases map to TRBD1. V was clipped by 7 bases and J by 6 bases; unmatched bases: 11. Germline lookup yields CDR1 LGHNT and CDR2 FRNRAP. The CDR3 extends over 15 amino acids. The chain's CDR3 is CASAIGGQGSDTQYF. CDR3 coding DNA: TGTGCTAGTGCCATAGGGGGACAGGGATCGGATACGCAGTATTTT.

The chain joins TRBV29-1 to TRBJ2-1; D tentatively fits TRBD1 or TRBD2 (5 bases each). The CDR3 runs to 11 residues. With 8 bases removed from V and 7 bases from J, the gap between germline ends came to 12 bases. CDR1 is SQVTM and CDR2 is ANQGSEA in the germline V gene. The CDR3 DNA sequence: TGCAGCTCCCAGGGAGCGAATGAGCAGTTCTTC. Residues: CSSQGANEQFF.

This clonotype came up a few times. The J gene is TRBJ2-4, the V gene TRBV11-2; TRBD2 aligns across 8 bases. Germline V gene lookup returns CDR1 SGHAT and CDR2 FQNNGV. V lost 5 bases, J lost 13 bases, and 19 bases stayed unmatched. The CDR3 has 16 residues. CDR3 sequence reads: CASSPSGQPRAGEQYF. The CDR3 DNA follows: TGTGCCAGCAGCCCTAGCGGACAGCCCCGAGCGGGGGAGCAGTACTTC.

The V gene is TRBV28, the J gene TRBJ2-7; 11 bases agree with TRBD2. The CDR3 totals 16 residues. The V segment lost 3 bases and the J segment 4 bases; nucleotides outside the gene matches: 8. Germline CDR1 is MDHEN and CDR2 is SYDVKM. The CDR3 nucleotides read TGTGCCAGCAGTTTCGGGGCTAGCGGGAGGAAGTACGAGCAGTACTTC. Amino acid sequence: CASSFGASGRKYEQYF.

The chain recombines TRBV6-5 with TRBJ2-7; unclear D gene. This CDR3 spans 13 amino acids. Trimming took 11 bases from V and 0 from J, leaving 14 bases between them. Per the germline V gene, CDR1 is MNHEY and CDR2 is SVGAGI. The CDR3 spells CAASVAPSYEQYF. Here the CDR3 DNA reads TGTGCCGCCAGCGTAGCCCCCTCCTACGAGCAGTACTTC.

Points on this clonotype: This may be a read error: a much more frequent sequence differs by one nucleotide. The V gene is TRBV9, the J gene TRBJ2-3, with D unresolved. Per germline, CDR1 SGDLS and CDR2 YYNGEE. The CDR3 runs 14 residues. The CDR3 DNA sequence: TGTGCCGGCAGCGTAGCTTTAGCCACAGATACGCAGTATTTT. Protein sequence: CAGSVALATDTQYF. Using reference TRBV9 and TRBJ2-3 for the parts outside the CDR3, the full variable domain is DSGVTQTPKHLITATGQRVTLRCSPRSGDLSVYWYQQSLDQGLQFLIQYYNGEERAKGNILERFSAQQFPDLHSELNLSSLELGDSALYFCAGSVALATDTQYFGPGTRLTVL.

V is TRBV28 and J is TRBJ2-1; weak D call: TRBD2 (5 bases). This CDR3 region has 11 residues. Germline V gives CDR1 MDHEN, CDR2 SYDVKM. V dropped 8 bases and J dropped 5 bases, with 7 bases sitting between them. The CDR3, as DNA: TGTGCCAGCGGGAGTCACAATGAGCAGTTCTTC. This codes for CASGSHNEQFF.

In its sample, this clonotype was seen a few times. This chain connects TRBV11-1 to TRBJ2-1; TRBD2 matches 12 bases. The CDR3 is 21 residues long. The V gene end was trimmed by 5 bases and the J gene end by 0 bases; junction bases not matched to a gene: 17. The germline V gene has CDR1 SGHAT and CDR2 FQDESV (reference sequence). CDR3 nucleotides: TGTGCCAGCAGCCCACCTTCCTGGCAAACTAGCGGGAGGAGCTCCTACAATGAGCAGTTCTTC. Residues: CASSPPSWQTSGRSSYNEQFF.

The chain joins TRBV5-1 to TRBJ2-3; 16 bases line up with TRBD2. This CDR3 has 17 amino acids. The germline V gene encodes CDR1 SGHRS and CDR2 YFSETQ. The trim removed 4 bases at V and 3 bases at J, leaving 5 bases unmatched. The CDR3 DNA reads as TGCGCCAGCAGCACCGGGACTAGCGGGAGGGCAACAGATACGCAGTATTTT. Its translation is CASSTGTSGRATDTQYF.

This chain links TRBV20-1 with TRBJ2-3; 7 bases are a match to TRBD1. CDR1 is DFQATT, CDR2 SNEGSKA, per germline (reference sequence). This CDR3 has 12 amino acids. The CDR3, as DNA: TGCACTGCAAACAGGGGAAGAGATACGCAGTATTTT. This sequence encodes CTANRGRDTQYF.

The table lists this clonotype with a few counts. The rearrangement links TRBV7-8 to TRBJ2-3; D is unresolved. The CDR3 runs to 15 residues. The ends were cut back, 0 bases at V and 2 bases at J, with 9 bases in the middle. Germline CDR1 and CDR2: SGHVS and FQNEAQ. The CDR3 region has the DNA TGTGCCAGCAGCTTAGCGCGGTTCGACACAGATACGCAGTATTTT. Amino acids: CASSLARFDTDTQYF. The full variable domain, completed using reference TRBV7-8 and TRBJ2-3, is GAGVSQSPRYKVAKRGQDVALRCDPISGHVSLFWYQQALGQGPEFLTYFQNEAQLDKSGLPSDRFFAERPEGSVSTLKIQRTQQEDSAVYLCASSLARFDTDTQYFGPGTRLTVL.

The rearrangement links TRBV19 to TRBJ2-3, with 10 bases that match TRBD2. Trimming removed 7 bases from V and 5 bases from J; junction bases left unmatched: 9. Germline V lookup: CDR1 LNHDA, CDR2 SQIVND (reference sequence). This CDR3 has 15 residues. The chain's CDR3 is CASTRAGGPIDTQYF. CDR3 bases: TGTGCCAGTACCCGAGCGGGAGGGCCGATAGATACGCAGTATTTT.

The gene calls are TRBV27 and TRBJ2-7; maybe TRBD2 (6 bases). Trimming removed 1 base at V and 7 bases at J, with 8 bases between. The CDR3 runs to 12 residues. The germline V gene has CDR1 MNHEY and CDR2 SMNVEV (reference sequence). The CDR3 nucleotides read TGTGCCAGCAGTTTATTCGGGGGTGAGCAGTACTTC. It encodes CASSLFGGEQYF.